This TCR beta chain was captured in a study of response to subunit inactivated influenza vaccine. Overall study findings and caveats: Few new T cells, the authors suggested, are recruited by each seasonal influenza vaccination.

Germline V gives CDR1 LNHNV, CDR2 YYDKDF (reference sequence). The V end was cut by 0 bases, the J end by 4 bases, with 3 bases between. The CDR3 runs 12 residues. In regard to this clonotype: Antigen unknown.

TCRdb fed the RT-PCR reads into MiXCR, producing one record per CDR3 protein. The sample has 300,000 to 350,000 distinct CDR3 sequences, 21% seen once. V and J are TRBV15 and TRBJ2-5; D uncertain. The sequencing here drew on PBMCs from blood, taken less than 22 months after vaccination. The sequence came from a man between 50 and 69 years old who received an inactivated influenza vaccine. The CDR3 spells CATSRDIETQYF. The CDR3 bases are TGTGCCACCAGCAGAGATATAGAGACCCAGTACTTC. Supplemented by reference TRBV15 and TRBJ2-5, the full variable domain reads DAMVIQNPRYQVTQFGKPVTLSCSQTLNHNVMYWYQQKSSQAPKLLFHYYDKDFNNEADTPDNFQSRRPNTSFCFLDIRSPGLGDTAMYLCATSRDIETQYFGPGTRLLVL.